These 22 T cell receptor beta chains share one sample of origin, sequenced in a study of PD-1 blockade in classical Hodgkin lymphoma. Time point meaning: cycle 4 day 1 (C4D1), after 6 weeks of nivolumab. Each patient's relapse followed autologous stem cell transplantation, and brentuximab vedotin exposure varied. Measured with immunoSEQ multiplex PCR; TCRdb has only the in-frame clones, and not every one. The table shows approximately 20,000 clones, with about 80% occurring only once. The source was peripheral blood mononuclear cells (PBMCs), collected before the fourth cycle of nivolumab. These TCRs come from a human donor with classical Hodgkin lymphoma.

The chain combines TRBV28 with TRBJ2-5; 9 bases fit TRBD1. J lost 5 bases, V lost 2 bases, and 9 bases had no gene match. Germline V gives CDR1 MDHEN, CDR2 SYDVKM. The CDR3 runs 16 residues. The CDR3 sequence: CASSLPRDRVWETQYF. For the CDR3, the DNA is TGTGCCAGCAGTTTACCCCGGGACAGGGTTTGGGAGACCCAGTACTTC. Filled out from reference TRBV28 and TRBJ2-5, the complete variable domain reads DVKVTQSSRYLVKRTGEKVFLECVQDMDHENMFWYRQDPGLGLRLIYFSYDVKMKEKGDIPEGYSVSREKKERFSLILESASTNQTSMYLCASSLPRDRVWETQYFGPGTRLLVL.

This clone was detected only once. The chain couples TRBV7-9 to TRBJ2-5, with D possibly TRBD1 on 5 matching bases. V gave up 0 bases and J gave up 2 bases, with 13 bases separating them. Germline V gene data show CDR1 as SEHNR and CDR2 as FQNEAQ (reference sequence). This CDR3 is 16 amino acids long. This CDR3 is CASSLAGGAEQETQYF. The CDR3 nucleotides are TGTGCCAGCAGCTTAGCGGGTGGGGCGGAGCAAGAGACCCAGTACTTC.

In regard to this clone: Different DNA sequences within this sample yield the same CDR3. This sequence joins TRBV19 and TRBJ1-1, with D unclear. Trimming removed 7 bases from V and 1 base from J, with 4 bases in between. Germline assignment: CDR1 LNHDA and CDR2 SQIVND (reference sequence). The CDR3 spans 11 residues. CDR3 in DNA: TGTGCCAGTACGAGGAACACTGAAGCTTTCTTT. This encodes CASTRNTEAFF.

The chain has TRBV5-1 and TRBJ2-1; maybe TRBD2 (6 bases). This CDR3 region has 15 residues. Germline V lookup: CDR1 SGHRS, CDR2 YFSETQ. Trimming cost V 8 bases and J 4 bases, with 19 bases left between them. The CDR3 bases are TGCGCCAGAAGGAGCGGACCAAGCGGGTACAATGAGCAGTTCTTC. This sequence encodes CARRSGPSGYNEQFF.

J is TRBJ2-2 and V is TRBV6-5, with D possibly matching TRBD2 (5 bases). The CDR3 sequence is 16 residues long. Germline V lookup: CDR1 MNHEY, CDR2 SVGAGI. V lost 4 bases and J lost 3, with 15 bases in between. Here the CDR3 DNA reads TGTGCCAGCAGTTTCAGGACCCAGAGGGACACCGGGGAGCTGTTTTTT. Its translation: CASSFRTQRDTGELFF.

This clone is medium-sized. The chain recombines TRBV2 with TRBJ2-1; D unclear. This CDR3 spans 13 amino acids. The V end lost 5 bases, the J end lost 10 bases, and 15 bases lay between the germline ends. Germline-derived CDR1 and CDR2 are SNHLY and FYNNEI. In DNA form, the CDR3 reads TGTGCCAGCAGTTCCGAACGGACCCTCGAGCAGTTCTTC. It encodes CASSSERTLEQFF. Variable domain in full (rest from reference TRBV2 and TRBJ2-1): EPEVTQTPSHQVTQMGQEVILRCVPISNHLYFYWYRQILGQKVEFLVSFYNNEISEKSEIFDDQFSVERPDGSNFTLKIRSTKLEDSAMYFCASSSERTLEQFFGPGTRLTVL.

This clone was detected once. The chain couples TRBV5-1 to TRBJ2-3, with 10 nucleotides matching TRBD2. Germline V gives CDR1 SGHRS, CDR2 YFSETQ. The CDR3 runs 17 residues. Unmatched junction bases numbered 7, after V lost 0 bases and J lost 3 bases. In nucleotides, the CDR3 is TGCGCCAGCAGCTTGGGGGCTAGCGGGAGTGTGACAGATACGCAGTATTTT. It specifies CASSLGASGSVTDTQYF.

This chain uses TRBV2 with TRBJ2-5, with D possibly being TRBD1 (5 bases). The CDR3 covers 15 residues. Germline V lookup: CDR1 SNHLY, CDR2 FYNNEI. V lost 5 bases and J lost 3, with 16 bases in between. The DNA for the CDR3 is TGTGCCAGCAGTACACAGGCTCGCCCCGAAGAGACCCAGTACTTC. It translates to CASSTQARPEETQYF.

The CDR3 loop is CASSLRLTNYGYTF. The CDR3 DNA sequence: TGTGCCAGCAGCTTGCGCCTGACTAACTATGGCTACACCTTC. The genes are TRBV5-6 and TRBJ1-2; no clear D gene. The germline V gene encodes CDR1 SGHDT and CDR2 YYEEEE. Trimming shortened V by 1 base and J by 0 bases, and 7 bases separated the two germline ends. The CDR3 sequence is 14 residues long.

The chain couples TRBV6-6 to TRBJ2-2; D gene ambiguous. V was pared by 9 bases and J by 5 bases, with 4 bases between. This CDR3 is built from 10 residues. Germline CDR1 reads MNHNY; CDR2 reads SVGAGI (reference sequence). The CDR3 DNA reads as TGTGCCAGTTATACCGGGGAGCTGTTTTTT. Its translation: CASYTGELFF.

The rearrangement joins TRBV14 to TRBJ2-2, with D perhaps TRBD1 (6 bases). V lost 2 bases to trimming and J lost 4 bases, with 17 bases between them. Germline lookup yields CDR1 SGHDN and CDR2 FVKESK. The CDR3 is made up of 17 amino acids. CDR3 in amino acids: CASSQITGSAGTGELFF. For the CDR3, the DNA is TGTGCCAGCAGCCAAATAACAGGGAGTGCGGGCACCGGGGAGCTGTTTTTT.

This chain connects TRBV5-1 to TRBJ1-1; 7 bases are shared with TRBD1. This CDR3 region has 15 residues. Unmatched junction bases numbered 3, after V lost 0 bases and J lost 1 base. CDR1 and CDR2 from the germline V gene are SGHRS and YFSETQ. The CDR3 sequence: CASSLAGQRNTEAFF. Here the CDR3 DNA reads TGCGCCAGCAGCTTGGCGGGACAGAGGAACACTGAAGCTTTCTTT.

The rearrangement uses TRBV2 and TRBJ2-5, with D possibly matching TRBD2 (5 bases). The CDR3 runs to 13 residues. Germline V gives CDR1 SNHLY, CDR2 FYNNEI. With 6 bases removed from V and 2 bases from J, the gap between germline ends came to 10 bases. The chain's CDR3 is CASSAGQQETQYF. CDR3 DNA sequence: TGTGCCAGCAGCGCGGGCCAGCAAGAGACCCAGTACTTC.

V usage is TRBV28 and J usage is TRBJ2-7, with a possible D match to TRBD2 (5 bases). CDR1 is MDHEN, CDR2 SYDVKM, per germline. The ends were cut back, 7 bases at V and 0 bases at J, with 19 bases in the middle. The CDR3 covers 16 residues. The DNA for the CDR3 is TGTGCCAGCACCCTAGGGCGCGGACTTACCTCCTACGAGCAGTACTTC. Protein product: CASTLGRGLTSYEQYF. Based on the CDR3 plus reference TRBV28 and TRBJ2-7, the full variable domain is DVKVTQSSRYLVKRTGEKVFLECVQDMDHENMFWYRQDPGLGLRLIYFSYDVKMKEKGDIPEGYSVSREKKERFSLILESASTNQTSMYLCASTLGRGLTSYEQYFGPGTRLTVT.

This chain links TRBV5-1 with TRBJ2-7; the match to TRBD1 covers 7 bases. CDR3 size: 15 residues. V lost 0 bases and J lost 3; bases outside the gene matches: 6. The germline V gene has CDR1 SGHRS and CDR2 YFSETQ. CDR3 loop: CASSLGGQTNYEQYF. CDR3 nucleotides: TGCGCCAGCAGCTTGGGGGGACAGACAAACTACGAGCAGTACTTC. Full variable domain (remainder filled in from reference TRBV5-1 and TRBJ2-7): KAGVTQTPRYLIKTRGQQVTLSCSPISGHRSVSWYQQTPGQGLQFLFEYFSETQRNKGNFPGRFSGRQFSNSRSEMNVSTLELGDSALYLCASSLGGQTNYEQYFGPGTRLTVT.

This clone was detected only once. The V and J genes are TRBV19 and TRBJ2-1; 7 nucleotides match TRBD2. CDR1 LNHDA and CDR2 SQIVND come from the germline V gene (reference sequence). J was trimmed by 8 bases and V by 6 bases; bases with no gene match: 7. The CDR3 length is 13 residues. The CDR3 loop reads CASRRTSVYEQFF. The CDR3 DNA is TGTGCCAGTAGAAGAACTAGCGTCTATGAGCAGTTCTTC.

Remarks on this clone: The sample holds other DNA sequences that translate to the same CDR3. This sequence joins TRBV19 and TRBJ2-5, with D hard to call. The germline V gene has CDR1 LNHDA and CDR2 SQIVND (reference sequence). Trimming took off 1 base at V and 4 bases at J, with 4 bases between the two ends. This CDR3 is 12 amino acids long. The CDR3 coding sequence is TGTGCCAGTAGTATAGGTGGAGAGACCCAGTACTTC. Its protein is CASSIGGETQYF.

J is TRBJ2-7 and V is TRBV13, with a tentative D call TRBD2 (5 bases). CDR1 and CDR2 from the germline V gene are PRHDT and FYEKMQ (reference sequence). There are 13 residues in the CDR3. The germline V and J ends were trimmed by 2 bases and 6 bases, with 11 bases remaining between them. The CDR3 sequence: CASSLSSGFEQYF. DNA of the CDR3: TGTGCCAGCAGCTTAAGTTCGGGGTTCGAGCAGTACTTC. Variable domain in full (rest from reference TRBV13 and TRBJ2-7): AAGVIQSPRHLIKEKRETATLKCYPIPRHDTVYWYQQGPGQDPQFLISFYEKMQSDKGSIPDRFSAQQFSDYHSELNMSSLELGDSALYFCASSLSSGFEQYFGPGTRLTVT.

V and J are TRBV28 and TRBJ2-7; D unresolved. CDR1 and CDR2 (germline): MDHEN, SYDVKM. Trimming took 6 bases from V and 0 from J, leaving 12 bases between them. This CDR3 is built from 14 residues. The DNA of the CDR3 is TGTGCCAGCAGCCCCCTCCGTAGCTCCTACGAGCAGTACTTC. It encodes CASSPLRSSYEQYF.

V gene TRBV29-1 combines with J gene TRBJ2-3, with D perhaps matching TRBD2 (6 bases). The CDR3 extends over 14 amino acids. Germline V lookup: CDR1 SQVTM, CDR2 ANQGSEA. Trimming pared 2 bases from V and 4 bases from J, leaving 13 bases between. CDR3 in amino acids: CSVELGGKADTQYF. The CDR3, as DNA: TGCAGCGTTGAATTGGGCGGGAAGGCAGATACGCAGTATTTT.

The table lists this clone with a count of one. The chain employs TRBV19 and TRBJ1-1; TRBD1 might be the D (5 bases). Trimming removed 1 base from V and 1 base from J, with 13 bases in between. CDR3 size: 16 residues. The germline CDR1 and CDR2 sequences are LNHDA and SQIVND (reference sequence). This CDR3 is CASSIVHWDENTEAFF. In DNA form, the CDR3 reads TGTGCCAGTAGTATAGTTCACTGGGACGAGAACACTGAAGCTTTCTTT.

V and J are TRBV7-8 and TRBJ2-7; D gene uncertain. CDR1 and CDR2 (germline): SGHVS, FQNEAQ. Trimming stripped 5 bases from V and 2 bases from J, with 10 bases between. This CDR3 contains 13 residues. CDR3 in amino acids: CASSQHETYEQYF. The CDR3, as DNA: TGTGCCAGCAGCCAACATGAGACCTACGAGCAGTACTTC.